The 6 T cell receptor beta chains listed next were all sequenced from one sample in a study of blood T cell repertoires in COVID-19. Clones were sequenced by immunoSEQ multiplex PCR, and TCRdb holds only the in-frame ones, with some missing. The sample includes about 220,000 clones, 70% to 90% of them seen just once. Input material: peripheral blood. The receptors come from a woman aged 45-65 years with COVID-19, enrolled during active disease.

This clone was seen a single time. The chain's CDR3 is CASSHREGNQPQHF. CDR3 DNA: TGTGCCAGCAGCCACAGGGAGGGGAATCAGCCCCAGCATTTT. The rearrangement uses TRBV7-8 and TRBJ1-5, with D possibly matching TRBD1 (6 bases). Trimming cost V 5 bases and J 4 bases, with 12 bases left between them. The CDR3 has 14 residues. CDR1 is SGHVS, CDR2 FQNEAQ, per germline.

As regards this clone: Other DNA sequences within the sample encode an identical CDR3. This chain uses TRBV9 with TRBJ1-1, with a tentative D call TRBD1 (6 bases). CDR3 size: 15 residues. CDR1 and CDR2 from the germline V gene are SGDLS and YYNGEE. The V gene lost 2 bases and the J gene lost 1 base, with 12 bases spanning the gap. The CDR3 here is CASSVGGHQNTEAFF. CDR3 sequence (DNA): TGTGCCAGCAGCGTTGGGGGACATCAGAACACTGAAGCTTTCTTT.

The chain recombines TRBV28 with TRBJ1-5; 9 nucleotides match TRBD1. Germline trimming cut 1 base from V and 4 bases from J; bases unmatched to any gene: 14. Germline V gene sequence: CDR1 MDHEN, CDR2 SYDVKM. The CDR3 contains 19 residues. Here the CDR3 DNA reads TGTGCCAGCAGTTTATTTACCGGGACAGGGAATTTGGGTAATCAGCCCCAGCATTTT. Translating gives CASSLFTGTGNLGNQPQHF.

V usage is TRBV7-2 and J usage is TRBJ1-3, with D possibly being TRBD1 (5 bases). V lost 5 bases and J lost 7, with 21 bases in between. CDR1 and CDR2 from the germline V gene are SGHTA and FQGNSA. The CDR3 is made up of 16 amino acids. CDR3 coding DNA: TGTGCCAGCAGCCCCTGGGACCGGGGGTCCACCAACACCATATATTTT. This translates into CASSPWDRGSTNTIYF.

This clone showed up just once. This chain connects TRBV9 to TRBJ2-3; a possible D gene is TRBD2 (6 bases). Trimming left V 5 bases short and J 2 bases short, with 12 bases between. Germline lookup yields CDR1 SGDLS and CDR2 YYNGEE. This CDR3 is built from 14 residues. The CDR3 loop is CASREGSATDTQYF. CDR3 DNA sequence: TGTGCCAGCAGGGAGGGAAGTGCCACAGATACGCAGTATTTT. The whole variable domain, filled in from reference TRBV9 and TRBJ2-3, reads DSGVTQTPKHLITATGQRVTLRCSPRSGDLSVYWYQQSLDQGLQFLIQYYNGEERAKGNILERFSAQQFPDLHSELNLSSLELGDSALYFCASREGSATDTQYFGPGTRLTVL.

The genes are TRBV29-1 and TRBJ1-3; D possibly corresponds to TRBD1 (5 bases). This CDR3 has 14 amino acids. V was pared by 7 bases and J by 0 bases, with 13 bases between. The V gene's germline CDR1 is SQVTM and CDR2 ANQGSEA. The CDR3 nucleotides are TGCAGCGGCATCCAGGGCAACTCTGGAAACACCATATATTTT. This translates into CSGIQGNSGNTIYF. Complete variable domain (other parts from reference TRBV29-1 and TRBJ1-3): SAVISQKPSRDICQRGTSLTIQCQVDSQVTMMFWYRQQPGQSLTLIATANQGSEATYESGFVIDKFPISRPNLTFSTLTVSNMSPEDSSIYLCSGIQGNSGNTIYFGEGSWLTVV.